This entry is about one TCR beta chain. This specimen comes from a study of blood T cell repertoires in COVID-19. Study summary: Both acute and convalescent COVID-19 samples were obtained from the United States, Italy and Spain. The cDNA or gDNA used as material had been derived from T cells, B-cell-depleted T cells, or PBMCs.

As handled by the study authors: How many nucleated cells were present was estimated from reference gene primer amplification. This table comes from immunoSEQ multiplex PCR, and its TCRdb copy is limited to in-frame clones, with some not included. V, J and clone size are those of that table, while D and trimming were read from the DNA. The table records 89,000 or so clones, approximately 85% of them present only once. Sequenced sample: peripheral blood. The source of this sequence is a human donor in a cohort sampled during active COVID-19.

CDR3 DNA sequence: TGCAGTGCTAGTCCCGGGACAGGGAATCAGCCCCAGCATTTT. This translates into CSASPGTGNQPQHF. The chain uses TRBV20-1 and TRBJ1-5, with 9 positions matching TRBD1. Germline CDR1 DFQATT, CDR2 SNEGSKA (reference sequence). The length of the CDR3 is 14 residues. V was clipped by 3 bases and J by 4 bases; unmatched bases: 4.